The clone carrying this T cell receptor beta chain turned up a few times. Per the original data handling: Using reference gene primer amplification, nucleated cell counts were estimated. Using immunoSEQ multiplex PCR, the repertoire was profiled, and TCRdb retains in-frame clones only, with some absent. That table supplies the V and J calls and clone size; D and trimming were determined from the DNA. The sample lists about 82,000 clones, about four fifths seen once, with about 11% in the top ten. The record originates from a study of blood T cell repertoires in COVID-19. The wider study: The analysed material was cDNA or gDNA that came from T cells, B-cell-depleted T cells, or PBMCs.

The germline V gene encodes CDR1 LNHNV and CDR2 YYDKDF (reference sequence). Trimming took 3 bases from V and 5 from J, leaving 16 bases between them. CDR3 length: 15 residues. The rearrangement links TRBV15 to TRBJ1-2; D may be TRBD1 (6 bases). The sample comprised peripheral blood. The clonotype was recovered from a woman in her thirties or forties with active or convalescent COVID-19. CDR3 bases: TGTGCCACCAGCAGCCGTAACAGGGCCCCATATGGCTACACCTTC. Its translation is CATSSRNRAPYGYTF.